The entry below describes one T cell receptor beta chain. In its sample, this clonotype was seen a few times. There is no known antigen for this receptor. No base qualities exist here, and no much larger clone lies one base off it. These data are taken from a study of T cell repertoires in cytomegalovirus infection (dated by TCRdb to about 2019). Context from the whole study: The peptide stimulations were aimed at well-studied HLA-B-restricted epitopes as well as recently identified HLA-C-restricted CMV epitopes, whose presentation resists viral immunomodulation. The HLA type of each donor mattered for the analysis, because public TCR beta signatures pointed to carriage of CMV infection along with the matching HLA type. General findings and caveats noted by the study authors: In both this cohort and an independent cohort of 300 to 450 donors, the cumulative frequency of public TCR beta family members distinguished carriers of CMV infection plus the relevant HLA type. The ex vivo response was dominated by HLA-C-restricted CMV-specific TCR beta clonotypes, and the single most frequent clonotype in two of eight donors was supplied by these HLA-C-restricted clonotypes.

The CDR3, from cysteine to phenylalanine, totals 12 residues. Only CDR3 DNA is held: 36 bases, read in frame from base 1. CDR1 and CDR2 were assigned from the germline V gene as MNHEY and SVGEGT. After removal of 0 bases from V and 11 bases from J, the junction retains 3 bases not matched to a gene. The meaning of the sample's treatment or condition label: in vitro stimulation with specific CMV peptide epitopes to enrich CMV-specific T cells. Instrument used: Illumina HiSeq 1500. Through fastp at Q25 and MiXCR, TCRdb rebuilt clones from the public reads, retaining in-frame beta chains. Identical CDR3 proteins give one entry, which carries the most common genes and DNA. This sample is represented by some 940,000 distinct CDR3 sequences; around a third of them were singletons. Over 12% of the sample is held by the ten biggest clonotypes.

The receptor's source is a human donor in good health (CMV status not recorded). Some clones in this sample may be carry-over from other donors' samples. Here the chain combines TRBV6-2 or TRBV6-3 and TRBJ2-7; TRBD1 aligns with 8 central bases. Sequencing was performed on cultured CD8+ T cells from PBMCs, taken from culture after CMV antigen stimulation. The CDR3 reads as follows: CASSYSEDREYF. The sequenced DNA is TGTGCCAGCAGTTACTCAGAGGACAGGGAGTACTTC.